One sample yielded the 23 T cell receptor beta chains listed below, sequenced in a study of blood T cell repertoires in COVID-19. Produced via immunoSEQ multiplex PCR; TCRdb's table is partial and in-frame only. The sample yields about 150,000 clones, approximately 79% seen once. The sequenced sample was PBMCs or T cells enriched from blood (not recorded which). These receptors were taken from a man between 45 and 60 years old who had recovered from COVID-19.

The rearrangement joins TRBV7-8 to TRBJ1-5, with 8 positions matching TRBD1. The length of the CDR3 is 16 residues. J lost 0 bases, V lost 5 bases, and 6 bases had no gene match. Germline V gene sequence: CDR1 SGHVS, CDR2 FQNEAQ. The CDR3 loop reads CASSRQGTNSNQPQHF. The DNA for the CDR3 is TGTGCCAGCAGCCGACAGGGGACTAATAGCAATCAGCCCCAGCATTTT.

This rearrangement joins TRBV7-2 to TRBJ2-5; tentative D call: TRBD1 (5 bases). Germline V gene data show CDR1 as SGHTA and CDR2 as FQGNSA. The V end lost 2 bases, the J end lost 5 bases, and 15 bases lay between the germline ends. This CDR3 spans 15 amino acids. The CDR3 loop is CASSLLGLTGETQYF. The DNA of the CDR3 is TGTGCCAGCAGCTTATTGGGGCTAACCGGGGAGACCCAGTACTTC.

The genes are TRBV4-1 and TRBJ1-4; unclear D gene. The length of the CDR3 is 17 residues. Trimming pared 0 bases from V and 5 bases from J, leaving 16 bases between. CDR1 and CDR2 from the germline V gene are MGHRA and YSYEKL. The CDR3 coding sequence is TGCGCCAGCAGCCAAGATCATTTAAGCGGTCCGAATGAAAAACTGTTTTTT. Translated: CASSQDHLSGPNEKLFF.

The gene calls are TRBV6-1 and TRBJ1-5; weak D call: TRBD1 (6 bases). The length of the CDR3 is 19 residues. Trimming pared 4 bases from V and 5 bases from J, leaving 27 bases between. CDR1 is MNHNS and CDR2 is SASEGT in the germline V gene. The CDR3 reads CASSASGRRGQVRDQPQHF. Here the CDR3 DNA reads TGTGCCAGCAGTGCCTCAGGTAGGCGGGGGCAGGTCCGGGATCAGCCCCAGCATTTT.

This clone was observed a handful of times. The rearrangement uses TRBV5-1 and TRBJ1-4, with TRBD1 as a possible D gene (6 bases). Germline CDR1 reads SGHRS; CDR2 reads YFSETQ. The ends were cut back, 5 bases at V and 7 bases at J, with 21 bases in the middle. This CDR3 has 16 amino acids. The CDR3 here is CASSRTGDTGGEKLFF. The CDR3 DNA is TGCGCCAGCAGTCGCACTGGGGACACGGGGGGTGAAAAACTGTTTTTT.

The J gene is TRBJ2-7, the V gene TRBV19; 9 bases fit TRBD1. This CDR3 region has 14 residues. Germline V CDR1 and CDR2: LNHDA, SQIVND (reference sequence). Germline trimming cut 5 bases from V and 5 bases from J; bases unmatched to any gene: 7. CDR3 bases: TGTGCCAGTAGTGCCCGGACAGGGGACCACGAGCAGTACTTC. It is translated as CASSARTGDHEQYF.

In DNA form, the CDR3 reads TGTGCCAGCAGTTCAACCGGAACTAGCCAGTTCTTC. Residues: CASSSTGTSQFF. The gene calls are TRBV6-2 or TRBV6-3 and TRBJ2-1; the D gene is possibly TRBD2 (6 bases). Germline lookup yields CDR1 MNHEY and CDR2 SVGEGT. V was cut by 4 bases and J by 13 bases, with 14 bases left in between. CDR3 size: 12 residues.

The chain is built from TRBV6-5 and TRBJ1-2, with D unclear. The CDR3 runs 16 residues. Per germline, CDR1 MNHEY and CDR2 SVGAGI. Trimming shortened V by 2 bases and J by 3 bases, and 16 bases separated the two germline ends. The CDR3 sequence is CASSYDLRIEYYGYTF. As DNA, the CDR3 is TGTGCCAGCAGTTACGACCTCAGGATAGAGTACTATGGCTACACCTTC.

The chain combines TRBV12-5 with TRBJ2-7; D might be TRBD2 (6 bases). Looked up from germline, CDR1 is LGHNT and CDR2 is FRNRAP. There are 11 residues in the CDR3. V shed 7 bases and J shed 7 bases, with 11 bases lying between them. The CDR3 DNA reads TGTGCTAGTGCCCGGGGGAGGGAGCAGTACTTC. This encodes CASARGREQYF. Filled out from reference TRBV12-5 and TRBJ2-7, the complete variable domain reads DARVTQTPRHKVTEMGQEVTMRCQPILGHNTVFWYRQTMMQGLELLAYFRNRAPLDDSGMPKDRFSAEMPDATLATLKIQPSEPRDSAVYFCASARGREQYFGPGTRLTVT.

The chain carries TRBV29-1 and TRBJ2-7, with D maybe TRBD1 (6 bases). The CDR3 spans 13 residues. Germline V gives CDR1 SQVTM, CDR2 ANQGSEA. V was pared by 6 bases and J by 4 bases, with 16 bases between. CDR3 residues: CSVADRQKYEQYF. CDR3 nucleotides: TGCAGCGTGGCCGACAGGCAGAAATACGAGCAGTACTTC.

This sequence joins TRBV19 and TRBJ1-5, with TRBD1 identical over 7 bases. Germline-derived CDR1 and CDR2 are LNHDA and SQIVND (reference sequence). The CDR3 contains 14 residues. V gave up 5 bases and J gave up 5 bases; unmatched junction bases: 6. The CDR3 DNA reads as TGTGCCAGTAGTCCCCAGGGGGTTTATCAGCCCCAGCATTTT. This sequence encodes CASSPQGVYQPQHF. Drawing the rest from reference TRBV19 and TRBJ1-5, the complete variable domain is DGGITQSPKYLFRKEGQNVTLSCEQNLNHDAMYWYRQDPGQGLRLIYYSQIVNDFQKGDIAEGYSVSREKKESFPLTVTSAQKNPTAFYLCASSPQGVYQPQHFGDGTRLSIL.

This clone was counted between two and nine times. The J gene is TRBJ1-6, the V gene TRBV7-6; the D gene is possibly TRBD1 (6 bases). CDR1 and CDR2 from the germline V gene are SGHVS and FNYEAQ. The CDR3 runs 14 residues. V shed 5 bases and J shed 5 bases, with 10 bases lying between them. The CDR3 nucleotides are TGTGCCAGCAGCACAGGGTGGGATAATTCACCCCTCCACTTT. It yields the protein CASSTGWDNSPLHF.

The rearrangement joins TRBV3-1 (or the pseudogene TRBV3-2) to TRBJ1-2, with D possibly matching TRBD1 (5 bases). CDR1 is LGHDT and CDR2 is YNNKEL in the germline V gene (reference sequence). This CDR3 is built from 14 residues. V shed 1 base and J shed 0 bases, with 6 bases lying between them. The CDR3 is CASSQGGANYGYTF. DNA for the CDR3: TGTGCCAGCAGCCAAGGGGGGGCTAACTATGGCTACACCTTC.

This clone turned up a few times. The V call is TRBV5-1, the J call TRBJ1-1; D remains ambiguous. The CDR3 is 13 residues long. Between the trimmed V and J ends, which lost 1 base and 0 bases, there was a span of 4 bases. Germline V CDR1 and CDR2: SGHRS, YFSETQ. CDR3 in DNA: TGCGCCAGCAGCTTGTCCGTGAACACTGAAGCTTTCTTT. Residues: CASSLSVNTEAFF.

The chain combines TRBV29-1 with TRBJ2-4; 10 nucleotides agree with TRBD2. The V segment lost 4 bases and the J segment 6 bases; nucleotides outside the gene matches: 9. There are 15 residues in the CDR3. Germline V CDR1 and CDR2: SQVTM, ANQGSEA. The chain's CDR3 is CSVGGERGGGNIQYF. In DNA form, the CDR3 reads TGCAGCGTTGGAGGGGAGCGGGGGGGCGGAAACATTCAGTACTTC.

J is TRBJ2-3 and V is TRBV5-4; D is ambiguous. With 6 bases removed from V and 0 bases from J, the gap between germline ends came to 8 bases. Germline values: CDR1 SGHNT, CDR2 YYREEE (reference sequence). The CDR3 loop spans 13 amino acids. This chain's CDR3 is CASNEASTDTQYF. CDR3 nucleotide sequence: TGTGCCAGCAATGAGGCTAGCACAGATACGCAGTATTTT.

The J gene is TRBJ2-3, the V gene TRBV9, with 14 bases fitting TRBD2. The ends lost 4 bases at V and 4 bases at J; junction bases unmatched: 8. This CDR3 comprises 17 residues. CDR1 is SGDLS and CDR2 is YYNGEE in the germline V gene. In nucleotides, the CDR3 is TGTGCCAGCAGCCCCGGACTAGCGGGGGGTGTGGCAGATACGCAGTATTTT. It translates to CASSPGLAGGVADTQYF.

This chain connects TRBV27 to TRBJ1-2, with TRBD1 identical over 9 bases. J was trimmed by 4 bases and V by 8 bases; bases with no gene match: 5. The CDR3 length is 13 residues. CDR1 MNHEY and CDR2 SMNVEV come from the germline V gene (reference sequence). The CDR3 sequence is CASAGTGRYGYTF. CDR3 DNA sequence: TGTGCCAGCGCCGGGACAGGGCGCTATGGCTACACCTTC.

The CDR3 DNA is TGCGCCAGCAGCCAAGAGGCCCAGAAAAACTATGGCTACACCTTC. It translates to CASSQEAQKNYGYTF. The V gene is TRBV4-3, the J gene TRBJ1-2, with unresolved D. Per germline, CDR1 LGHNA and CDR2 YSLEER. The V gene lost 0 bases and the J gene lost 2 bases, with 10 bases spanning the gap. This CDR3 has 15 amino acids.

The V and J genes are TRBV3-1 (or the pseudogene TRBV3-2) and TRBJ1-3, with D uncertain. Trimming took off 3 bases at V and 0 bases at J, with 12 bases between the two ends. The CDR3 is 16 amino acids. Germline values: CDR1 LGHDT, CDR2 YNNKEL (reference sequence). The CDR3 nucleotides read TGTGCCAGCAGCCACGCAGGAGACTACTCTGGAAACACCATATATTTT. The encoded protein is CASSHAGDYSGNTIYF.

CDR3 loop: CASSLAAQGLNEKLFF. The CDR3 DNA reads TGCGCCAGCAGCTTGGCAGCGCAGGGACTAAATGAAAAACTGTTTTTT. The V gene is TRBV5-1, the J gene TRBJ1-4, with D tentatively TRBD1 (5 bases). The CDR3 sequence is 16 residues long. Looked up from germline, CDR1 is SGHRS and CDR2 is YFSETQ. The ends were cut back, 0 bases at V and 5 bases at J, with 14 bases in the middle.

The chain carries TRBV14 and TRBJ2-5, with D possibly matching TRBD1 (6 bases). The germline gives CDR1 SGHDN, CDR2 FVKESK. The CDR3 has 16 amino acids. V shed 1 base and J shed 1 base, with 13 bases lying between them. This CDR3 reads CASSQAVQGLQETQYF. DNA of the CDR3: TGTGCCAGCAGCCAAGCGGTACAGGGCCTCCAAGAGACCCAGTACTTC.

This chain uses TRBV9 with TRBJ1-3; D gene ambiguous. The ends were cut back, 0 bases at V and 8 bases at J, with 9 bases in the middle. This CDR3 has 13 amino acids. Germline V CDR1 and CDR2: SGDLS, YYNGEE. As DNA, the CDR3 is TGTGCCAGCAGCGTAGACGGGCGGGACACCATATATTTT. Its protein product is CASSVDGRDTIYF.